The 26 T cell receptor beta chains below come from one sample, sequenced in a study of CD8 T cells in Susac syndrome. Random hexamers were used to reverse transcribe the RNA input (about 0.45 to 1 ug). From the immunoSEQ multiplex PCR reads, TCRdb called clonotypes with MiXCR, one entry per CDR3 protein. The table includes some 300,000 distinct CDR3 sequences, about 88% detected once. The sample was CD8+ T cells from PBMCs. Receptors originate from a human donor with multiple sclerosis.

The chain links TRBV27 to TRBJ1-5; D is possibly TRBD1 (5 bases). The V end lost 4 bases, the J end lost 6 bases, and 22 bases lay between the germline ends. From germline, CDR1 is MNHEY and CDR2 SMNVEV (reference sequence). CDR3 length equals 17 residues. The CDR3 DNA reads TGTGCCAGCAGTTCTGTTGGGGACCCCATTGTCACTCAGCCCCAGCATTTT. It is translated as CASSSVGDPIVTQPQHF.

The V gene is TRBV9, the J gene TRBJ2-5; the match to TRBD2 covers 9 bases. The germline V gene has CDR1 SGDLS and CDR2 YYNGEE. This CDR3 region has 17 residues. V dropped 4 bases and J dropped 1; count of bases not matched to a gene: 11. The CDR3 DNA follows: TGTGCCAGCAGCCACCCAAGACTAGCGGAAATCCAAGAGACCCAGTACTTC. It yields the protein CASSHPRLAEIQETQYF.

This sequence joins TRBV27 and TRBJ2-7; TRBD1 matches at 12 bases. CDR1 and CDR2 (germline): MNHEY, SMNVEV (reference sequence). This CDR3 spans 16 amino acids. V lost 5 bases, J lost 2 bases, and 7 bases stayed unmatched. CDR3 loop: CASSPFGTGGTYEQYF. In nucleotides, the CDR3 is TGTGCCAGCAGTCCATTCGGGACAGGGGGCACCTACGAGCAGTACTTC.

This clonotype was found a few times. V usage is TRBV7-3 and J usage is TRBJ2-3; D is uncertain. Germline assignment: CDR1 SGHTA and CDR2 FQGTGA. Trimming stripped 5 bases from V and 2 bases from J, with 8 bases between. The length of the CDR3 is 13 residues. The CDR3 here is CASSPSPTDTQYF. Written as DNA, the CDR3 is TGTGCCAGCAGCCCCAGCCCCACAGATACGCAGTATTTT.

This clonotype was seen once. The chain uses TRBV3-1 and TRBJ1-1; no clear D. Per germline, CDR1 LGHDT and CDR2 YNNKEL (reference sequence). The CDR3 length is 15 residues. Trimming removed 2 bases from V and 2 bases from J, with 12 bases in between. CDR3 amino acids: CASSQSVRINTEAFF. The CDR3 nucleotides are TGTGCCAGCAGCCAATCAGTAAGGATTAACACTGAAGCTTTCTTT.

The rearrangement uses TRBV29-1 and TRBJ1-1; no firm D call. The CDR3 sequence is 12 residues long. Germline lookup yields CDR1 SQVTM and CDR2 ANQGSEA. V lost 0 bases and J 8 bases, leaving 10 bases between the germline ends. The CDR3 sequence is CSVEDTQAEAFF. For the CDR3, the DNA is TGCAGCGTTGAAGATACGCAGGCCGAAGCTTTCTTT.

This sequence joins TRBV12-3 or TRBV12-4 and TRBJ2-2; 12 bases agree with TRBD1. Trimming removed 2 bases from V and 5 bases from J; junction bases left unmatched: 9. The CDR3 is 18 amino acids. CDR3: CASSLYGTGGAGTGELFF. As DNA, the CDR3 is TGTGCCAGCAGTTTATACGGGACAGGGGGCGCGGGTACCGGGGAGCTGTTTTTT.

The chain employs TRBV5-8 and TRBJ2-2, with D perhaps TRBD2 (5 bases). Trimming stripped 4 bases from V and 7 bases from J, with 14 bases between. CDR1 SGHTS and CDR2 YDEGEE come from the germline V gene. The CDR3 runs 14 residues. DNA for the CDR3: TGTGCCAGCAGCCCCGGGGTTTCAGTCGGGGAGCTGTTTTTT. It codes for CASSPGVSVGELFF.

The chain has TRBV6-5 and TRBJ2-1; 8 bases are shared with TRBD2. The junction had 4 bases not matched to a gene; V was cut back by 2 bases and J by 10 bases. The CDR3 covers 13 residues. The germline V gene has CDR1 MNHEY and CDR2 SVGAGI. CDR3 in amino acids: CASSYAASGEQFF. In DNA, the CDR3 is TGTGCCAGCAGTTACGCGGCTAGCGGGGAGCAGTTCTTC.

The chain is built from TRBV19 and TRBJ2-7; 9 bases are shared with TRBD1. This CDR3 has 14 amino acids. Germline loops: CDR1 LNHDA, CDR2 SQIVND (reference sequence). J gave up 4 bases and V 4 bases, and 5 bases lay outside the gene matches. CDR3 residues: CASSTGQGTYEQYF. DNA of the CDR3: TGTGCCAGTAGTACCGGACAGGGGACTTACGAGCAGTACTTC.

This clonotype has only one observation. This chain joins TRBV29-1 and TRBJ2-6; TRBD1 might be the D (6 bases). The CDR3 has 21 amino acids. The germline V gene has CDR1 SQVTM and CDR2 ANQGSEA. V was clipped by 4 bases and J by 0 bases, with 28 bases between them. CDR3 protein: CSVGPQEVRQWGPSGANVLTF. DNA of the CDR3: TGCAGCGTTGGGCCCCAGGAGGTTAGACAGTGGGGGCCCTCTGGGGCCAACGTCCTGACTTTC.

The gene calls are TRBV4-1 and TRBJ1-3; D remains ambiguous. There are 13 residues in the CDR3. With 0 bases removed from V and 5 bases from J, the gap between germline ends came to 5 bases. Germline CDR1 reads MGHRA; CDR2 reads YSYEKL. The CDR3 sequence: CASSQDPRNTIYF. The CDR3 nucleotides read TGCGCCAGCAGCCAAGATCCCCGAAACACCATATATTTT.

The chain uses TRBV29-1 and TRBJ1-3, with no clear D. This CDR3 is 14 amino acids long. The V end lost 1 base, the J end lost 3 bases, and 10 bases lay between the germline ends. Germline V gene data show CDR1 as SQVTM and CDR2 as ANQGSEA. CDR3: CSVEGGSYGNTIYF. The CDR3, as DNA: TGCAGCGTTGAAGGGGGATCTTATGGAAACACCATATATTTT. Together with reference TRBV29-1 and TRBJ1-3, the CDR3 gives the full variable domain: SAVISQKPSRDICQRGTSLTIQCQVDSQVTMMFWYRQQPGQSLTLIATANQGSEATYESGFVIDKFPISRPNLTFSTLTVSNMSPEDSSIYLCSVEGGSYGNTIYFGEGSWLTVV.

The genes are TRBV4-3 and TRBJ2-5; D is uncertain. V was pared by 0 bases and J by 9 bases, with 11 bases between. Germline-derived CDR1 and CDR2 are LGHNA and YSLEER. This CDR3 comprises 13 residues. The CDR3 nucleotides are TGCGCCAGCAGCCAAGACGCCAGCCCCCCCCAGTACTTC. This codes for CASSQDASPPQYF.

The chain combines TRBV6-2 or TRBV6-3 with TRBJ2-7, with 9 bases identical to TRBD1. This CDR3 has 16 residues. V lost 5 bases and J lost 2; bases outside the gene matches: 10. Per the germline V gene, CDR1 is MNHEY and CDR2 is SVGEGT. CDR3 region: CASSNPTGGSTYEQYF. The DNA for the CDR3 is TGTGCCAGCAGTAACCCGACAGGGGGGAGCACCTACGAGCAGTACTTC.

This rearrangement joins TRBV6-2 or TRBV6-3 to TRBJ2-1, with a tentative D call TRBD1 (5 bases). The length of the CDR3 is 13 residues. Trimming shortened V by 2 bases and J by 7 bases, and 9 bases separated the two germline ends. In germline, CDR1 is MNHEY, CDR2 SVGEGT. The CDR3 spells CASSYGAVNEQFF. The CDR3 nucleotides are TGTGCCAGCAGTTACGGGGCTGTGAATGAGCAGTTCTTC.

The chain couples TRBV29-1 to TRBJ2-1, with 12 bases identical to TRBD2. J lost 9 bases, V lost 7 bases, and 7 bases had no gene match. This CDR3 spans 13 amino acids. Germline V CDR1 and CDR2: SQVTM, ANQGSEA. The CDR3 bases are TGCAGCGGACTAGCGGGAGCCCTCGTTGAGCAGTTCTTC. Translating it yields CSGLAGALVEQFF.

This chain links TRBV28 with TRBJ1-5; D not resolved. Looked up from germline, CDR1 is MDHEN and CDR2 is SYDVKM. V lost 3 bases to trimming and J lost 0 bases, with 6 bases between them. The CDR3 is 14 residues long. The CDR3 DNA sequence: TGTGCCAGCAGTTTCCTCCTTAGCAATCAGCCCCAGCATTTT. Protein product: CASSFLLSNQPQHF.

The chain carries TRBV7-2 and TRBJ1-4; 9 nucleotides line up with TRBD1. The CDR3 loop spans 13 amino acids. Germline V gene data show CDR1 as SGHTA and CDR2 as FQGNSA. The junction had 5 bases not matched to a gene; V was cut back by 5 bases and J by 10 bases. CDR3 sequence: CASSVTGGSKLFF. CDR3 nucleotides: TGTGCCAGCAGCGTGACAGGGGGGTCAAAACTGTTTTTT. Together with reference TRBV7-2 and TRBJ1-4, the CDR3 gives the full variable domain: GAGVSQSPSNKVTEKGKDVELRCDPISGHTALYWYRQSLGQGLEFLIYFQGNSAPDKSGLPSDRFSAERTGGSVSTLTIQRTQQEDSAVYLCASSVTGGSKLFFGSGTQLSVL.

The rearrangement uses TRBV20-1 and TRBJ2-2; TRBD1 matches 9 bases. The CDR3 extends over 17 amino acids. The germline V gene has CDR1 DFQATT and CDR2 SNEGSKA (reference sequence). The J segment lost 3 bases and the V segment lost 0 bases, leaving 8 bases of the junction unmatched. The CDR3 DNA reads as TGCAGTGCTAGAGATCTCGGGACAGGGAGGGACACCGGGGAGCTGTTTTTT. Translation: CSARDLGTGRDTGELFF.

This clonotype was recorded once. The chain couples TRBV27 to TRBJ2-6; D unresolved. V was shortened by 6 bases and J by 0 bases, with 21 bases between the two germline ends. The germline V gene has CDR1 MNHEY and CDR2 SMNVEV (reference sequence). The length of the CDR3 is 19 residues. The CDR3 spells CASSLFVPSALSGANVLTF. The CDR3 DNA follows: TGTGCCAGCAGCCTTTTTGTGCCATCCGCTCTCTCTGGGGCCAACGTCCTGACTTTC. The full variable domain, completed using reference TRBV27 and TRBJ2-6, is EAQVTQNPRYLITVTGKKLTVTCSQNMNHEYMSWYRQDPGLGLRQIYYSMNVEVTDKGDVPEGYKVSRKEKRNFPLILESPSPNQTSLYFCASSLFVPSALSGANVLTFGAGSRLTVL.

This chain links TRBV28 with TRBJ2-7; D not resolved. Germline-derived CDR1 and CDR2 are MDHEN and SYDVKM. V gave up 3 bases and J gave up 0 bases, with 18 bases separating them. The CDR3 extends over 17 amino acids. CDR3 in amino acids: CASSFGQTLSVSYEQYF. DNA of the CDR3: TGTGCCAGCAGTTTTGGGCAGACCCTCTCCGTCTCCTACGAGCAGTACTTC.

The chain couples TRBV4-1 to TRBJ2-3, with D possibly matching TRBD1 (5 bases). V was shortened by 7 bases and J by 5 bases, with 22 bases between the two germline ends. The CDR3 is made up of 16 amino acids. The germline CDR1 and CDR2 sequences are MGHRA and YSYEKL. CDR3 amino acids: CASILWQGGAGDTQYF. DNA for the CDR3: TGCGCCAGCATCCTCTGGCAGGGCGGTGCAGGAGATACGCAGTATTTT.

The count of this clonotype is one. The chain has TRBV12-2 and TRBJ2-5; the table's D call TRBD2 went unverified against the DNA. TRBV12-2 is recorded as a pseudogene. This CDR3 spans 20 amino acids. The CDR3 coding sequence is TGTGCAAGTCGCTTTGGCCCGAGGACTAGCGGGGCCCCCGGACAAGAGACCCAGTACTTC. As protein: CASRFGPRTSGAPGQETQYF.

The J gene is TRBJ2-7, the V gene TRBV6-9; maybe TRBD1 (6 bases). There are 14 residues in the CDR3. Germline V lookup: CDR1 MNHGY, CDR2 SVAAGI. Trimming stripped 6 bases from V and 3 bases from J, with 15 bases between. CDR3 coding DNA: TGTGCCAGCAGGGAACAGGGTCCAAACTACGAGCAGTACTTC. Its translation: CASREQGPNYEQYF.

The chain has TRBV5-4 and TRBJ1-2, with D possibly matching TRBD1 (6 bases). V was trimmed by 4 bases and J by 5 bases, leaving 18 bases between them. The CDR3 totals 15 residues. Germline CDR1 SGHNT, CDR2 YYREEE (reference sequence). The CDR3 region is CASSRDTVNLYGYTF. As DNA, the CDR3 is TGTGCCAGCAGCCGGGACACAGTAAATTTGTATGGCTACACCTTC.